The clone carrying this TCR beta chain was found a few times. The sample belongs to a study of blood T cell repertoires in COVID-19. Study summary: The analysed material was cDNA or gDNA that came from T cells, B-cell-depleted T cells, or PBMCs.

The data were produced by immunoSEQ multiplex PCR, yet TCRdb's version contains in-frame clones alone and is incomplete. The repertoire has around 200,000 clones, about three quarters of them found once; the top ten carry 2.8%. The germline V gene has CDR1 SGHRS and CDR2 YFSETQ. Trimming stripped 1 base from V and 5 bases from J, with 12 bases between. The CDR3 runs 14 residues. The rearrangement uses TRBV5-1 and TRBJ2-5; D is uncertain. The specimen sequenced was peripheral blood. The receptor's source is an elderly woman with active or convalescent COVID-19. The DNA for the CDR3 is TGCGCCAGCAGCTTGAACGGCAGGTTGGAGACCCAGTACTTC. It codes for CASSLNGRLETQYF.